This TCR beta chain derives from a study of esophageal squamous cell carcinoma under preoperative chemotherapy (dated by TCRdb to about 2018). In terms of the full investigation: In the study, TCR repertoires were profiled in both peripheral blood T cells and tumor-infiltrating lymphocytes. About 5 patients with primary esophageal squamous cell carcinoma were included in the cohort. Repertoires from samples obtained before paclitaxel-nedaplatin therapy were compared with repertoires from samples obtained after paclitaxel-nedaplatin therapy. In patients with esophageal squamous cell carcinoma, the study looked at what paclitaxel-nedaplatin chemotherapy did to T-cell receptor repertoires. Here is what the overall study found, with its caveats: TCR diversity increased significantly in peripheral T cells after chemotherapy, but not in tumor-infiltrating lymphocytes. Immediate and substantial changes in clonotype frequency were induced by paclitaxel-nedaplatin therapy, and contraction rather than amplification was more likely to be observed among abundant clones. A small cohort was used, with only a few patients with esophageal squamous cell carcinoma being analyzed. Tumor-infiltrating lymphocytes after treatment appeared to come partly from peripheral T cells migrating into the tumor, rather than solely from local clonal changes.

Libraries were built with PCR. Data came from a HiSeq X Ten. TCR repertoires were characterized by high-throughput sequencing. The public reads were quality trimmed at Q25 with fastp and then assembled into clones with MiXCR by TCRdb, keeping productive beta chains. Entries that share a CDR3 protein sequence are merged under the most common genes and DNA. For this sample there are thousands of distinct CDR3 sequences; under 35% appear just once. The ten largest clones capture more than 13% of the sample. Per the publication, the time point label means: before preoperative PTX-NDP chemotherapy. Patients received paclitaxel-nedaplatin as preoperative chemotherapy before surgery. Ends included, the CDR3 has 16 residues. Per the germline V gene, SGHVS is the CDR1 and FQNEAQ is the CDR2. Concerning this clonotype: Its recognized antigen is unknown. This is likely a read error, given that the CDR3 carries no conserved phenylalanine or tryptophan at its end. The DNA is left out, because the CDR3 cannot be placed on it with certainty; the CDR3 is given as TCRdb lists it.

Recombination joined TRBV7-8 with TRBJ2-3; TRBD1 is the table's D call and was not checked against the DNA. This TCR was recovered from a human donor with esophageal squamous cell carcinoma. The donor label of this sample is uncertain. The sample was gathered from a patient given preoperative chemotherapy. The CDR3 is CASRFSGVGSSYEQYL.